These T cell receptor beta chains were read from a single sample in a study of cytomegalovirus exposure and HLA in healthy donors. Clones were sequenced by immunoSEQ multiplex PCR, and TCRdb holds only the in-frame ones, with some missing. This table has 100,000 or so clones, roughly three fifths appearing once. Sequencing used PBMCs. The receptors come from a man in his thirties or forties in good health and CMV-seropositive. Each CDR3 is given with its conserved first and last residue. The D gene is left open where the match is weak. The listing skips clone size in some rows; elsewhere it reads once, few, many or a size class.

v_call	j_call	d_call	clone_size	cdr3_aa	cdr3_nt
TRBV19	TRBJ1-4	TRBD1	few	CASSNEGAGGKLFF	TGTGCCAGTAGTAACGAGGGGGCGGGAGGAAAACTGTTTTTT
TRBV10-3	TRBJ1-1	.	few	CASSEIEGVGNTEAFF	TGTGCCAGCAGTGAAATAGAGGGGGTCGGCAACACTGAAGCTTTCTTT
TRBV18	TRBJ1-1	.	few	CASSPPAGAEAFF	TGTGCCAGCTCACCACCGGCAGGGGCTGAAGCTTTCTTT
TRBV30	TRBJ1-4	.	.	CAWSAGVTNEKLFF	TGTGCCTGGAGTGCAGGGGTAACTAATGAAAAACTGTTTTTT
TRBV9	TRBJ1-2	TRBD1	.	CASSVGTGMEAGYTF	TGTGCCAGCAGCGTAGGGACAGGGATGGAGGCTGGCTACACCTTC
TRBV6-6	TRBJ1-1	.	few	CASTNWHTGSNTEAFF	TGTGCCAGCACCAATTGGCACACAGGGTCGAACACTGAAGCTTTCTTT
TRBV6-5	TRBJ1-2	.	.	CASSQPGGYGYTF	TGTGCCAGCTCGCAGCCGGGGGGCTATGGCTACACCTTC
TRBV10-3	TRBJ2-1	.	once	CAISGSLAIPYNEQFF	TGTGCCATCAGTGGTTCCCTAGCGATCCCCTACAATGAGCAGTTCTTC
TRBV6-1	TRBJ2-2	TRBD2	.	CASRNSGGTTGELFF	TGTGCCAGCAGAAATAGCGGGGGAACGACCGGGGAGCTGTTTTTT
TRBV7-2	TRBJ2-1	.	.	CASSLVGGGAGDNEQLF	.
TRBV5-4	TRBJ2-1	.	.	CASSLGGPSPYNEQFF	TGTGCCAGCAGCTTAGGAGGGCCGTCCCCCTACAATGAGCAGTTCTTC
TRBV19	TRBJ1-2	TRBD1	.	CASSRQGAESSGYTF	TGTGCCAGTAGTAGACAGGGGGCGGAATCATCTGGCTACACCTTC
TRBV27	TRBJ2-5	TRBD1	.	CASGKTGGYETQYF	TGTGCCAGCGGAAAGACAGGGGGCTACGAGACCCAGTACTTC
TRBV20-1	TRBJ1-1	.	.	CSARDPPEAFF	TGCAGTGCTAGAGATCCCCCGGAGGCTTTCTTT
TRBV13	TRBJ1-2	TRBD1	few	CASSFNDRVLYGYTF	TGTGCCAGCAGCTTTAACGACAGGGTTCTTTATGGCTACACCTTC
TRBV5-4	TRBJ2-7	TRBD2	once	CASSLASGASYEQYF	TGTGCCAGCAGCTTGGCTAGCGGGGCCTCCTACGAGCAGTACTTC
TRBV4-1	TRBJ2-3	TRBD2	few	CASSQVTGGVSTDTQYF	TGCGCCAGCAGCCAAGTTACTGGGGGGGTCAGCACAGATACGCAGTATTTT
TRBV10-3	TRBJ2-7	.	.	CAISSGPEQYF	TGTGCCATCAGTTCCGGTCCGGAGCAGTACTTC